Below are 8 T cell receptor beta chains sequenced from a single sample in a study of T cell responses to AZD1222 COVID-19 vaccine. Using immunoSEQ multiplex PCR, the repertoire was profiled, and TCRdb retains in-frame clones only, with some absent. The sample has roughly 150,000 clones; approximately 90% are singletons. This sample comprised peripheral blood, obtained 28 days after the second AZD1222 dose. These receptors originate from an adult who received the AZD1222 COVID-19 vaccine.

The chain links TRBV2 to TRBJ2-1, with D unresolved. This CDR3 is built from 15 residues. The germline gives CDR1 SNHLY, CDR2 FYNNEI. V was shortened by 3 bases and J by 4 bases, with 13 bases between the two germline ends. CDR3 in DNA: TGTGCCAGCAGTGAGGTAGGCGACCTTTACAATGAGCAGTTCTTC. It codes for CASSEVGDLYNEQFF.

This chain uses TRBV27 with TRBJ1-5, with D maybe TRBD1 (5 bases). V gave up 5 bases and J gave up 2 bases, with 16 bases separating them. Germline CDR1 and CDR2: MNHEY and SMNVEV (reference sequence). The CDR3 runs to 16 residues. CDR3 nucleotide sequence: TGTGCCAGCAGTAGCCGGGGCGAGCGGGGCAATCAGCCCCAGCATTTT. This translates into CASSSRGERGNQPQHF.

This rearrangement joins TRBV7-9 to TRBJ2-1; possibly TRBD2 for D (6 bases). The CDR3 spans 15 residues. V lost 0 bases, J lost 5 bases, and 11 bases lay in between. CDR1 and CDR2 (germline): SEHNR, FQNEAQ (reference sequence). DNA of the CDR3: TGTGCCAGCAGCTTAGCCGGGAGTGAAGACAATGAGCAGTTCTTC. It specifies CASSLAGSEDNEQFF.

This chain uses TRBV2 with TRBJ2-7; D gene uncertain. In germline, CDR1 is SNHLY, CDR2 FYNNEI. This CDR3 spans 11 amino acids. The V end lost 8 bases, the J end lost 7 bases, and 12 bases lay between the germline ends. The CDR3 here is CASFLVREQYF. For the CDR3, the DNA is TGTGCCAGCTTCTTAGTGCGAGAGCAGTACTTC.

The genes are TRBV9 and TRBJ2-2, with D possibly being TRBD1 (5 bases). This CDR3 contains 12 residues. The germline gives CDR1 SGDLS, CDR2 YYNGEE. The V and J ends lost 5 bases and 7 bases respectively, with 9 bases between them. The CDR3 region has the DNA TGTGCCAGCAGTAGGGGCTTCGGGGAGCTGTTTTTT. Protein sequence: CASSRGFGELFF.

The chain combines TRBV18 with TRBJ1-5, with D hard to call. Germline lookup yields CDR1 KGHSH and CDR2 LQKENI. The CDR3 contains 16 residues. V was cut by 0 bases and J by 2 bases, with 11 bases left in between. The DNA of the CDR3 is TGTGCCAGCTCACCACCGGGAAGGGAACGCAATCAGCCCCAGCATTTT. Translated, it gives CASSPPGRERNQPQHF.

This sequence joins TRBV20-1 and TRBJ1-2; D gene unclear. Germline V gives CDR1 DFQATT, CDR2 SNEGSKA (reference sequence). V lost 5 bases and J 12 bases, leaving 13 bases between the germline ends. The CDR3 contains 10 residues. The CDR3 region is CSAPPALNTF. The DNA of the CDR3 is TGCAGTGCTCCGCCGGCGCTCAACACCTTC.

This sequence joins TRBV19 and TRBJ2-1, with D perhaps given as TRBD1 or TRBD2 (6 bases each). The germline V gene has CDR1 LNHDA and CDR2 SQIVND (reference sequence). There are 13 residues in the CDR3. V was trimmed by 6 bases and J by 15 bases, leaving 21 bases between them. CDR3 residues: CASSQPYPGARFF. The CDR3 DNA reads as TGTGCCAGTAGCCAACCATACCCGGGGGCCAGGTTCTTC.